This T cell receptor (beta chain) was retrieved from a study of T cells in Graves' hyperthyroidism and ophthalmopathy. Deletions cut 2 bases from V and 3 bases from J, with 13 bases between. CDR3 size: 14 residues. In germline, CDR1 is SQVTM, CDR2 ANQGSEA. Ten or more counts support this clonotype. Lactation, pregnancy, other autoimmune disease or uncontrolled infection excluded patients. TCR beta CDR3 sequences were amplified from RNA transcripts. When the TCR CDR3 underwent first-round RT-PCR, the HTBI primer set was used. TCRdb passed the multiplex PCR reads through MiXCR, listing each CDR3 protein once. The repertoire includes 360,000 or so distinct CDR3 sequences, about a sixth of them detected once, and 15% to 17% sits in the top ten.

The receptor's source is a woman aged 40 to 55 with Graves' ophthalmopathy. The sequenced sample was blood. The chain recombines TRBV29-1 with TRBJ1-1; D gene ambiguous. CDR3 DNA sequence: TGCAGCGTTGAACTGAGGGATGGAGACACTGAAGCTTTCTTT. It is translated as CSVELRDGDTEAFF.